The rows below give T cell receptor beta chains drawn from one sample of a study of T cell clonotyping in hematopoietic cell transplantation. Using immunoSEQ multiplex PCR, the repertoire was profiled, and TCRdb retains in-frame clones only, with some absent. The data hold around 21,000 clones, with approximately 77% observed a single time. The sample consisted of peripheral blood mononuclear cells, taken before stem cell transplant. The receptors derive from a man aged 60 to 75 with acute myeloid leukemia. Some clones in this sample may be carry-over from other donors' samples. CDR3s include the opening cysteine and the closing phenylalanine or tryptophan. The D gene is left open where the match is weak. Clone size appears in some rows only: once, few, many, or a class for an expanded clone.

D: .; V: TRBV11-2; J: TRBJ1-2; size: few; DNA: TGTGCCAGCAGCTCGACCCGGGGAGGAGGCTACACCTTC; CDR3: CASSSTRGGGYTF
D: TRBD1; V: TRBV27; J: TRBJ1-2; size: .; DNA: TGTGCCAGCAGTCGCGGCCCACGACAGGGATCCTATGGCTACACCTTC; CDR3: CASSRGPRQGSYGYTF
D: .; V: TRBV9; J: TRBJ2-7; size: .; DNA: TGTGCCAGCAGCGTAGCTGCTAGTCCCTACGAGCAGTACTTC; CDR3: CASSVAASPYEQYF
D: TRBD1; V: TRBV5-1; J: TRBJ2-6; size: .; DNA: TGCGCCAGCAGCTTTGGTCAGGGGGCGGGTGGGGCCAACGTCCTGACTTTC; CDR3: CASSFGQGAGGANVLTF
D: .; V: TRBV30; J: TRBJ2-2; size: .; DNA: TGTGCCTGGAAGGGGACTCAAACCGGGGAGCTGTTTTTT; CDR3: CAWKGTQTGELFF
D: .; V: TRBV25-1; J: TRBJ2-1; size: .; DNA: TGTGCCAGCAGTGAATTACGGGAGCCACAAGGCTACAATGAGCAGTTCTTC; CDR3: CASSELREPQGYNEQFF
D: .; V: TRBV7-6; J: TRBJ1-1; size: .; DNA: TGTGCCAGCAGCTTAGCTACGTACCGGACTAATTTGGGGGAAGCTTTCTTT; CDR3: CASSLATYRTNLGEAFF
D: .; V: TRBV2; J: TRBJ1-4; size: .; DNA: TGTGCCAGCAGACCGGGACGGGGAGTGGGAAAACTGTTTTTT; CDR3: CASRPGRGVGKLFF
D: .; V: TRBV11-3; J: TRBJ2-2; size: .; DNA: TGTGCCAGCAGTCCCGACAAGGGGGGTGGGACAGACACCGGGGAGCTGTTTTTT; CDR3: CASSPDKGGGTDTGELFF
D: .; V: TRBV4-3; J: TRBJ2-3; size: .; DNA: TGCGCCAGCAGCCAAGATCCCACCGGGACGCCCACAGATACGCAGTATTTT; CDR3: CASSQDPTGTPTDTQYF
D: TRBD2; V: TRBV14; J: TRBJ2-3; size: .; DNA: TGTGCCAGCAGCCATCGAGGACTAGCCCAAGATACGCAGTATTTT; CDR3: CASSHRGLAQDTQYF
D: .; V: TRBV20-1; J: TRBJ1-2; size: .; DNA: TGCAGTGCTATTCGTGGGGCTGGCTACACCTTC; CDR3: CSAIRGAGYTF
D: TRBD1; V: TRBV5-6; J: TRBJ2-7; size: .; DNA: TGTGCCAGCAGCTTCCCCGGGACAGGGTCCTACGAGCAGTACTTC; CDR3: CASSFPGTGSYEQYF
D: .; V: TRBV27; J: TRBJ1-6; size: .; DNA: TGTGCCAGCAGTTCGCCTTTCGACAGTTCACCCCTCCACTTT; CDR3: CASSSPFDSSPLHF
D: .; V: TRBV6-6; J: TRBJ2-2; size: .; DNA: TGTGCAGCGATTGATGCCGGGGAGCTGTTTTTT; CDR3: CAAIDAGELFF
D: .; V: TRBV23-1; J: TRBJ2-4; size: once; DNA: TGCGCCAGCAACCGGGACTCGGCGTCATTAAACATTCAGTACTTC; CDR3: CASNRDSASLNIQYF
D: .; V: TRBV2; J: TRBJ1-2; size: medium-sized; DNA: TGTGCCAGCAGTGAATCTAGGACAGTCCCTGGCTACACCTTC; CDR3: CASSESRTVPGYTF
D: .; V: TRBV5-8; J: TRBJ2-7; size: .; DNA: TGTGCTTCCGGGGGAAGGGGGGTCAGGTACGAGCAGTACTTC; CDR3: CASGGRGVRYEQYF
D: .; V: TRBV25-1; J: TRBJ2-3; size: .; DNA: TGTGCCAGCAGTCCCCTCGGGACTGCCGGTAACACGCAGTATTTT; CDR3: CASSPLGTAGNTQYF
D: .; V: TRBV5-6; J: TRBJ1-5; size: .; DNA: TGTGCCAGCAGCTATTCCGTCGGAGGGGGGACTCAGCCCCAGCATTTT; CDR3: CASSYSVGGGTQPQHF
D: TRBD2; V: TRBV2; J: TRBJ2-7; size: .; DNA: TGTGCCAGCAGGGGACTAGCAGGGGAGCAGTACTTC; CDR3: CASRGLAGEQYF
D: .; V: TRBV7-3; J: TRBJ1-1; size: .; DNA: TGTGCCAGCAGCCGCGGTGGGGGGCGATCTGAAGCTTTCTTT; CDR3: CASSRGGGRSEAFF
D: .; V: TRBV5-1; J: TRBJ1-1; size: .; DNA: TGCGCCAGCAGCTTGGTCTACAGGCGGGCTGAAGCTTTCTTT; CDR3: CASSLVYRRAEAFF
D: .; V: TRBV6-5; J: TRBJ2-7; size: .; DNA: TGTGCCAGCAGTCAGGACAGACCATTGATTCAGCAGTACTTC; CDR3: CASSQDRPLIQQYF
D: .; V: TRBV6-5; J: TRBJ1-2; size: .; DNA: TGTGCCAGCAGCGATGGGACACCTAACTATGGCTACACCTTC; CDR3: CASSDGTPNYGYTF
D: .; V: TRBV7-2; J: TRBJ1-2; size: .; DNA: TGTGCCAGCAGCTTAGAGGTTACTGGGCCAAGTGGCTACACCTTC; CDR3: CASSLEVTGPSGYTF
D: TRBD2; V: TRBV30; J: TRBJ2-7; size: .; DNA: TGTGCCTGGAGTGCCCTAGCGGGGGGGCGCGAGCAGTACTTC; CDR3: CAWSALAGGREQYF
D: .; V: TRBV7-9; J: TRBJ2-3; size: .; DNA: TGTGCCAGCAGCTTAGGTCCGGGGGTAAGCACAGATACGCAGTATTTT; CDR3: CASSLGPGVSTDTQYF
D: .; V: TRBV4-1; J: TRBJ1-5; size: .; DNA: TGCGCCAGCAGCCAAGATCCGCAGGCAAATCAGCCCCAGCATTTT; CDR3: CASSQDPQANQPQHF
D: .; V: TRBV19; J: TRBJ2-5; size: .; DNA: TGTGCCAGTCGTGCGACGGGGGAAGAGACCCAGTACTTC; CDR3: CASRATGEETQYF
D: .; V: TRBV2; J: TRBJ2-3; size: .; DNA: TGTGCCAGCAGTGAGGGGGGGGCCCGTGAAACGCAGTATTTT; CDR3: CASSEGGARETQYF
D: .; V: TRBV30; J: TRBJ2-3; size: .; DNA: TGTGCCTGGAGTGTCGGGACAACCACAGATACGCAGTATTTT; CDR3: CAWSVGTTTDTQYF
D: .; V: TRBV4-2; J: TRBJ2-3; size: .; DNA: TGTGCCAGCAGCCAAGGATCCGGGACATTATTCACAGATACGCAGTATTTT; CDR3: CASSQGSGTLFTDTQYF
D: TRBD1; V: TRBV7-3; J: TRBJ1-1; size: .; DNA: TGTGCCAGCAGCCCCACAGGGGTTGGGATGAACACTGAAGCTTTCTTT; CDR3: CASSPTGVGMNTEAFF
D: .; V: TRBV7-6; J: TRBJ1-3; size: .; DNA: TGTGCCAGCAGCCCCCGCTCAGGAGGAAACACCATATATTTT; CDR3: CASSPRSGGNTIYF
D: .; V: TRBV27; J: TRBJ1-5; size: .; DNA: TGTGCCAGCAGTTTCCGGCCCCCGGGAGCTCAGCCCCAGCATTTT; CDR3: CASSFRPPGAQPQHF
D: .; V: TRBV10-3; J: TRBJ1-1; size: .; DNA: TGTGCCATCAGTGAAGGCGTTATGAACACTGAAGCTTTCTTT; CDR3: CAISEGVMNTEAFF
D: .; V: TRBV13; J: TRBJ1-1; size: few; DNA: TGTGCCAGCAGCAAAGGACGGCCGAACACTGAAGCTTTCTTT; CDR3: CASSKGRPNTEAFF
D: .; V: TRBV6-1; J: TRBJ1-5; size: .; DNA: TGTGCCACCGTACTCGCAGGGGTCCAGCCCCAGCATTTT; CDR3: CATVLAGVQPQHF
D: .; V: TRBV29-1; J: TRBJ2-7; size: .; DNA: TGCAGCGTTGGGGACGCTGGGCCGCAGTACTTC; CDR3: CSVGDAGPQYF
D: TRBD2; V: TRBV4-3; J: TRBJ2-1; size: .; DNA: TGCGCCAGCAGTCCGACTAGCGGGGGGAGTTTTGATGAGCAGTTCTTC; CDR3: CASSPTSGGSFDEQFF
D: .; V: TRBV7-6; J: TRBJ1-4; size: .; DNA: TGTGCCAGCAGCTTAGGACAGAAGGAAAAACTGTTTTTT; CDR3: CASSLGQKEKLFF
D: TRBD1; V: TRBV4-3; J: TRBJ1-2; size: .; DNA: TGCGCCAGCAGCCGACAAGGTCCCCCACAGGGGAACTATGGCTACACCTTC; CDR3: CASSRQGPPQGNYGYTF
D: .; V: TRBV28; J: TRBJ1-2; size: .; DNA: TGTGCCAGCGGACCCCCTCCTAACTATGGCTACACCTTC; CDR3: CASGPPPNYGYTF
D: TRBD1; V: TRBV12-5; J: TRBJ1-5; size: .; DNA: TGTGCTAGTGGTTTGGTACTGGGGGGGACAGAGTATAGCAATCAGCCCCAGCATTTT; CDR3: CASGLVLGGTEYSNQPQHF
D: .; V: TRBV11-2; J: TRBJ1-3; size: .; DNA: TGTGCCAGCAGCATTCGGAGGGTCTCTGGAAACACCATATATTTT; CDR3: CASSIRRVSGNTIYF
D: .; V: TRBV10-3; J: TRBJ2-1; size: .; DNA: TGTGCCATCAGGGGATTCGAAAACAATGAGCAGTTCTTC; CDR3: CAIRGFENNEQFF
D: TRBD1; V: TRBV5-4; J: TRBJ2-6; size: .; DNA: TGTGCCAGCAGCTACCCGGACAGGGTGAGAGGGGCCAACGTCCTGACTTTC; CDR3: CASSYPDRVRGANVLTF